The sequence of this T cell receptor (beta chain) was determined in a study of blood T cell repertoires in COVID-19. Produced via immunoSEQ multiplex PCR; TCRdb's table is partial and in-frame only. The table includes about 260,000 clones, 86% detected once. The CDR3 has 13 residues. Germline loops: CDR1 SGHVS, CDR2 FNYEAQ. V was shortened by 3 bases and J by 3 bases, with 8 bases between the two germline ends. Sequenced: PBMCs or T cells enriched from blood (not recorded which). This chain joins TRBV7-6 and TRBJ1-1; the D gene is possibly TRBD1 (6 bases). The sequence was obtained from a woman between 50 and 59 years old who had recovered from COVID-19. CDR3 DNA sequence: TGTGCCAGCAGCTTGAACAGGGACACTGAAGCTTTCTTT. Its protein is CASSLNRDTEAFF.